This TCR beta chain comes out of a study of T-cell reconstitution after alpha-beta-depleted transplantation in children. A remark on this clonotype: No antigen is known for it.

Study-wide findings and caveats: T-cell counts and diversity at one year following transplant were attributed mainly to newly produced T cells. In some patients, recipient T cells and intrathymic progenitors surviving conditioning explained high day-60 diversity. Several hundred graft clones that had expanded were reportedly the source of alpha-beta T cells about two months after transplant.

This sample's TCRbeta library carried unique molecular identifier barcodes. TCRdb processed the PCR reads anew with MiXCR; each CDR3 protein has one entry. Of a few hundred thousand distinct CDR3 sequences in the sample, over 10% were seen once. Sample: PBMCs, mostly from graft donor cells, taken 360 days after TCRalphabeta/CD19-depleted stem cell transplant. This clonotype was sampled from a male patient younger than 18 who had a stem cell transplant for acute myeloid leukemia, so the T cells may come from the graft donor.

Written as DNA, the CDR3 is TGCAGCGTTGAGCTTGGGCTGGGGCTCCAAGAGACCCAGTACTTC. It specifies CSVELGLGLQETQYF. The J gene is TRBJ2-5, the V gene TRBV29-1, with a tentative D call TRBD1 (5 bases). V lost 3 bases and J lost 1, with 15 bases in between. This CDR3 spans 15 amino acids. CDR1 is SQVTM, CDR2 ANQGSEA, per germline. The full variable domain, with the rest looked up from reference TRBV29-1 and TRBJ2-5, is SAVISQKPSRDICQRGTSLTIQCQVDSQVTMMFWYRQQPGQSLTLIATANQGSEATYESGFVIDKFPISRPNLTFSTLTVSNMSPEDSSIYLCSVELGLGLQETQYFGPGTRLLVL.